This T cell receptor beta chain was captured by sequencing in a study of cytomegalovirus exposure and HLA in healthy donors listed by TCRdb under 2017. Broadly, across the study: An earlier analysis of some 600 of the donors reported around 280 Gb of sequence data and 100 million to 120 million unique TCR beta sequences obtained from 150 million to 200 million T cells. On average, around 230,000 unique TCR beta nucleotide sequences were sequenced per donor among a few hundred genotyped donors of the cohort, with around 19% of those sequences being non-productive. The study used immunosequencing to profile the T cell repertoires of around 600 subjects and linked those repertoires to cytomegalovirus serostatus. Genome-wide SNP genotypes for about 65% of the roughly 700 donors were used in a later genetic analysis, which treated that subset as a discovery cohort. An earlier analysis of fewer than 750 of the donors used high-throughput TCR beta sequencing to judge whether each TCR beta V gene segment behaved as functional or pseudogenic. Because of strong linkage in the cohort, four or five DR-DQ haplotypes were treated as single units for association and clustering. The study aimed to test whether cataloging public T cell receptors could reveal signatures of past pathogen exposure. In the later analysis, no new phenotypic data were used to find candidate immune exposures; instead, reliance was placed on TCR beta sequences and their occurrence across donors. Typing coverage differed by locus: A, B, C, DRB1 and DQB1 were typed in roughly 620-630 donors, DQA1 in about 500, DPA1 in nearly 610, and DPB1 in about 450. Donor age, sex, ethnicity and CMV serostatus were compiled together with the repertoire data. An early release covering around 630 HLA-typed donors comprised approximately 290 gigabases of sequencing data and roughly 85 million unique TCR sequences. In a later analysis, previously published TCR beta repertoires from 666 donors were re-analyzed and high-resolution HLA genotyping was added so that TCR occurrence patterns could be studied. HLA typing included class I and class II loci at four-digit resolution. To predict cytomegalovirus infection status, the study combined high-throughput TCR immunosequencing, statistical association of individual TCRs with disease status, and machine learning. A separate validation cohort of 100 to 150 different subjects was used in addition to the 666-subject first cohort. Of the 300 to 500 genotyped donors, 80% to 90% were placed in the genetic ancestry cluster associated with self-reported Caucasian donors. Every repertoire in the discovery cohort had been generated on one and the same sequencing platform. Study-level results and caveats: Some IMGT-functional V segments, including TRBV6-2 and TRBV6-3, could not be told apart with the 87-base-pair reads, so those segments were excluded. The study gave a list of 150 to 200 TCR beta chains associated with cytomegalovirus. A cluster of highly shared sequence variants was judged likely to represent a technical artifact of the sequencing pipeline. A later analysis found that TCR association rates varied across HLA loci, with DRB1 alleles showing the most associated TCRs and HLA-C alleles the fewest. The presence/absence analyses assumed that sequencing depth was roughly uniform across donors, and that assumption may not be true. Because HLA typing was unavailable for some donors at each locus, only the typed subset was used in association tests. Linkage disequilibrium might explain the correlated functional status among segregating V segments, but an unknown experimental factor could not be excluded. Most TCR sequences were observed very rarely across donors, whereas some public TCRs were present in many individuals. CMV serostatus was the only immune exposure information available for the cohort. Only TCR beta chains were sequenced in this cohort, and the absence of alpha or paired-chain data limited detectable features. A further reported finding was that TCR beta sequences accurately predicted the HLA-A and HLA-B alleles for most subjects in the first cohort. Broadly in line with IMGT annotations, most TCR beta V segments showed up in productive rearrangements about 90% or about 30% of the time in an earlier analysis of 587 of the donors. The classifier was reported to diagnose cytomegalovirus status with high specificity and sensitivity in both the original and validation cohorts. It was suggested by the authors that the approach could potentially be generalized to other disease states and immunological phenotypes. V-gene and J-gene trimming of TCR beta chains was associated with a missense DCLRE1C variant in a later genetic analysis, and the association was replicated in an independent cohort. In a later analysis, about 17,000 TCR beta sequences were associated with specific HLA alleles at a false discovery rate of 0.05. Because counts were too low, about 15 rarely observed V segments, including chromosome 9 orphons, were left out of the earlier analysis of roughly 600 of the donors. Most CMV-associated TCR beta chains appeared to be HLA-restricted in a later analysis, and the HLA associations seemed to be driven largely by CMV exposure. A later analysis reported that several top co-occurrence clusters appeared linked to parvovirus B19, influenza, CMV and Epstein-Barr virus. In a later analysis, HLA-associated TCR beta chains were found to be more clonally expanded and to have lower generation probabilities than equally common non-associated chains. When HLA alleles, especially DR and DQ, strongly co-occurred, TCR associations were difficult to assign to individual alleles. A later genetic analysis reported fewer N-insertions in productive TCRs among donors in an Asian-associated ancestry cluster than the roughly 640-donor mean. Three of the identified cytomegalovirus-associated TCR beta chains were confirmed in vitro to be specific for cytomegalovirus antigens.

CDR1 and CDR2 are drawn from the germline V gene: SGHRS, YFSETQ. The CDR3, cysteine through phenylalanine, is 15 amino acids long. This entry keeps only the CDR3 DNA: 45 bases, framed from base 1. For this chain, trimming is 1 base at the V end and 0 bases at the J end, and the number of junction bases without a gene match is 2. The cohort was made up of 500 to 800 healthy bone marrow donors. Cohort members were all nominally healthy when sampled, although unrecorded immune exposures were likely present. The donor was CMV seronegative and belonged to the group of over 300 seronegative cohort members. Every donor gave a peripheral blood sample, and the peripheral blood mononuclear cells from that sample were used for TCR beta sequencing. Genomic DNA extraction from the blood cell samples was performed with the Qiagen DNeasy Blood Extraction Kit. Library method: the immunoSEQ multiplex PCR assay. For the multiplex PCR, a mixture combining 60 forward primers for TCR Vbeta segments and 13 reverse primers for TCR Jbeta segments was used. Amplification of the CDR3 region of rearranged TCR beta genes was performed with a multiplex PCR assay on genomic DNA. On the Illumina HiSeq System, the amplified TCR beta libraries were sequenced as 87-base-pair reads. The authors processed their data as follows. Across the roughly 700 repertoires, a later analysis counted 75 million to 90 million unique TCR beta chains, some 11 million of which were shared by at least two donors. To remove PCR and sequencing errors, raw reads were error-corrected and collapsed into unique sequences using a nearest-neighbor algorithm that merged closely related sequences. To assign V, D and J gene segments, CDR3 sequences were aligned to IMGT reference sequences. Each retained sequence needed at least a six-nucleotide match to both a V gene segment and a J gene segment. Rearrangements were classified as productive when the CDR3 lacked stop codons and remained in frame with V and J, and all other rearrangements were classified as non-productive. CDR3 was defined according to IMGT convention as the region running from the second conserved V-encoded cysteine to the conserved J-encoded phenylalanine. The earlier analysis of some 540 of the donors excluded any sequence lacking an unambiguous match to a single V gene segment. In an earlier analysis of some 590 of the donors, a V segment was called functional when productive rearrangements were above 56.7%, and segregating when the standard deviation between donors exceeded 5%. To diagnose cytomegalovirus status from the catalog of TCR beta chain sequences, a statistical classification framework was built. In a later analysis, TCR nucleotide sequences were compared against IMGT/GENE-DB human TR gene sequences so that V and J genes could be assigned. A later analysis assigned CDR3 sequences and most-parsimonious VDJ recombination scenarios with the TCRdist pipeline. In a later analysis, every TCR beta chain was defined by the combination of its CDR3 amino acid sequence and its V-gene family, and reads without a unique V-gene family were dropped. A later analysis removed several hundred highly shared, low-generation-probability nucleotide sequences to deal with suspected cross-contamination and a sequencing artifact. For each public chain, a later analysis derived a clonal expansion index from normalized ranks of inferred template counts within each repertoire. In a later analysis, generation probabilities were computed with a VDJ recombination model fitted to out-of-frame rearrangements, and the resulting probabilities were checked against IGoR. In a later analysis, hypergeometric tests were used to score TCR-TCR, TCR-HLA and TCR-CMV co-occurrence, with a repertoire-size bias correction applied to TCR pairs. False discovery rates were estimated in a later analysis by permuting HLA or CMV assignments 20 times. In a later analysis, co-occurring TCRs were grouped using DBSCAN, with TCRdist sequence similarity added in when clustering inside HLA-allele-positive subsets. For co-occurrence clustering, repertoires with fewer than 30,000 or more than 120,000 public chains were excluded, along with roughly 5 repertoires with anomalous nucleotide sharing. The table comes from immuneACCESS by way of TCRdb, which keeps in-frame sequences with V and J called. Part of the clones is missing from these tables; in studies checked, under half for an unresolved V gene and the rest for unknown reasons. V and J calls and clone size follow that table, whereas D and trimming were derived from the DNA. The sample includes 150,000 to 200,000 clones, with 81% observed a single time. 1.5% to 2% of the sample is in the top ten clones.

Worth noting for this clone: The antigen this receptor binds is unknown. No base quality information exists; no much larger clone differs at one position.

Sequencing was performed on PBMCs. This receptor was identified in a man aged 18 to 30 in good health and CMV-seronegative. The chain was built from TRBV5-1 and TRBJ2-7; the central 9 bases match TRBD1. The CDR3 region: CASSLPGQGSYEQYF. The nucleotide sequence is given as TGCGCCAGCAGCTTGCCGGGACAGGGCTCCTACGAGCAGTACTTC.